This is a list of T cell receptor beta chains from one sample in a study of T cell repertoires in cytomegalovirus infection. TCRdb reprocessed the reads via MiXCR and lists one record per CDR3 protein. The data contain 500,000 to 600,000 distinct CDR3 sequences, 16% of them singletons. The source material was CD8+ T cells from PBMCs. These receptors all come from a human donor in good health (CMV status not recorded). Some clones in this sample may be carry-over from other donors' samples. The CDR3 runs from the conserved cysteine through the conserved F or W. Fields, in order: V gene, J gene, clone size, D gene, CDR3 DNA, CDR3 protein. D genes are given only for firm matches. Part of the rows lack a size; the others show once, few, many or a class for expanded clones.

TRBV12-5	TRBJ1-2	many	-	TGTGCTAGTGGTCTGGGCCCCTTTGGGGGCTACACCTTC	CASGLGPFGGYTF
TRBV27	TRBJ2-1	-	-	TGTGCCAGCAGCATCACCTCAAGCTCCTACAATGAGCAGTTCTTC	CASSITSSSYNEQFF
TRBV11-2	TRBJ1-2	-	-	TGTGCCAGCAGCCCAAGGGGTGGGGACACCGGAACCTTC	CASSPRGGDTGTF
TRBV4-2	TRBJ1-2	many	TRBD1	TGTGCCAGCAGCCAAGAAGAAGTGGCGGGACAGGGACCCAATGGCTACACCTTC	CASSQEEVAGQGPNGYTF
TRBV5-1	TRBJ2-7	-	-	TGCGCCAGCAGCTTGGATCGGTGGCCCGCCTACGAGCAGTACTTC	CASSLDRWPAYEQYF
TRBV5-1	TRBJ2-5	-	-	TGCGCCAGCAGCTTCTCTTCGGTTAGCGTCGAGACCCAGTACTTC	CASSFSSVSVETQYF
TRBV11-2	TRBJ2-7	-	-	TGTGCCAGCAGCTTGACTACACATCCTAAGTACGAGCAGTACTTC	CASSLTTHPKYEQYF
TRBV7-3	TRBJ2-1	many	TRBD2	TGTGCCAGCAGCCCGACGGGAGGGGATACTGAGCAGTTCTTC	CASSPTGGDTEQFF
TRBV6-1	TRBJ2-6	many	-	TGTGCCAGCAGGTACAGGGTCGCTGGGGCCAACGTCCTGACTTTC	CASRYRVAGANVLTF
TRBV2	TRBJ2-3	few	-	TGTGCCAGCAGTGAAGCGGTTTGGGCCGACGGAAGCACAGATACGCAGTATTTT	CASSEAVWADGSTDTQYF
TRBV7-2	TRBJ2-1	many	TRBD2	TGTGCCAGCAGCTTAGATGAGCGGGAGTTATACAATGAGCAGTTCTTC	CASSLDERELYNEQFF
TRBV19	TRBJ1-4	many	-	TGTGCCAGTAGTATGGTAAGAAGCGGAGCCAGAAAACTGTTTTTT	CASSMVRSGARKLFF
TRBV5-1	TRBJ2-3	-	-	TGCGCCAGCAGCGGGCCAGATACGCAGTATTTT	CASSGPDTQYF
TRBV19	TRBJ2-1	many	-	TGTGCCAGTAAGGGACCCCTGCACAATGAGCAGTTCTTC	CASKGPLHNEQFF
TRBV13	TRBJ1-2	-	-	TGTGCCAGCGGAGGCATTGCGGGGTTAGAGGATGGCTACACCTTC	CASGGIAGLEDGYTF
TRBV4-1	TRBJ1-5	few	-	TGCGCCAGCAGCCAAGAAGCAGGGGTCAATCAGCCCCAGCATTTT	CASSQEAGVNQPQHF
TRBV6-1	TRBJ1-1	-	-	TGTGCCAGAAGTGAAGCACAGTGGGTCCTTTGGTACACTGAAGCTTTCTTT	CARSEAQWVLWYTEAFF
TRBV3-1	TRBJ2-2	-	TRBD1	TGTGCCAGCAGCCAAGACCCGGACAGGGGGGACACCGGGGAGCTGTTTTTT	CASSQDPDRGDTGELFF
TRBV27	TRBJ2-1	many	-	TGTGCCAGCAGTTTATATGGGGGGAGCTCCTACAATGAGCAGTTCTTC	CASSLYGGSSYNEQFF
TRBV12-3/TRBV12-4	TRBJ2-7	-	-	TGTGCCAGCAGTTTCGAACCATCCTTGAGCGAGCAGTACTTC	CASSFEPSLSEQYF
TRBV12-3/TRBV12-4	TRBJ1-1	many	-	TGTGCCAGCAGTTCGCCGAACACTGAAGCTTTCTTT	CASSSPNTEAFF
TRBV10-3	TRBJ2-7	-	TRBD2	TGTGCCATCAGTGAGTCGAAGAGGGAGGGCCTCAACGAGCAGTACTTC	CAISESKREGLNEQYF
TRBV7-2	TRBJ1-2	many	-	TGTGCCAGCAGCTTATCCGGTACCGGCTACACCTTC	CASSLSGTGYTF
TRBV9	TRBJ2-2	-	TRBD1	TGTGCCAGCAGCGTAGCCCGACAGGGGAACACCGGGGAGCTGTTTTTT	CASSVARQGNTGELFF
TRBV7-8	TRBJ2-4	many	-	TGTGCCAGCAGCCAGCCGGGCCTTGTCGACCGTGGGGTCATTCAGTACTTC	CASSQPGLVDRGVIQYF
TRBV2	TRBJ2-3	-	-	TGTGCCAGCAGTGATCATTTGAGCACAGATACGCAGTATTTT	CASSDHLSTDTQYF
TRBV11-1	TRBJ1-2	many	-	TGTGCCAGCAGCTTAGCCGGCGGATCGGGAAATGGCTACACCTTC	CASSLAGGSGNGYTF
TRBV27	TRBJ2-3	few	TRBD2	TGTGCCAGCAGTTTCTGGACTAGCGGGGGAATTAGCACAGATACGCAGTATTTT	CASSFWTSGGISTDTQYF
TRBV12-3/TRBV12-4	TRBJ2-7	many	TRBD1	TGTGCCAGCAGTCCTAGCCGGGACAGGGCCAGTTTTATCACCTACGAGCAGTACTTC	CASSPSRDRASFITYEQYF
TRBV6-6	TRBJ2-7	once	-	TGTGCCAGCAGTCCAGCGGGCCACGTCGATCAGTACTTC	CASSPAGHVDQYF
TRBV25-1	TRBJ1-2	many	TRBD1	TGTGCCAGCAGGGGACAGGGAGGGATTTATGGCTACACCTTC	CASRGQGGIYGYTF
TRBV6-1	TRBJ1-5	many	-	TGTGCCAGCAGTGAAGGGTGGGTCGGGCAGCCCCAGCATTTT	CASSEGWVGQPQHF
TRBV12-3/TRBV12-4	TRBJ2-3	many	-	TGTGCCAGCAGTTTATACGGGGGGCAAGATACGCAGTATTTT	CASSLYGGQDTQYF
TRBV25-1	TRBJ2-7	-	TRBD1	TGTGCCAGCAGCGCCCGGGACAGGGGGTCTTACGAGCAGTACTTC	CASSARDRGSYEQYF
TRBV5-1	TRBJ2-1	-	TRBD2	TGCGCCAGCAACCGGCCTAGCGGGGGATCCTACAATGAGCAGTTCTTC	CASNRPSGGSYNEQFF
TRBV6-5	TRBJ2-1	-	-	TGTGCCAGCCAACCCGTTAAAGCGACCGCCTACAATGAGCAGTTCTTC	CASQPVKATAYNEQFF
TRBV7-3	TRBJ2-3	many	TRBD2	TGTGCCAGCAGCTTAGGGAGCGGGAGGGCCGCGGAAACGCAGTATTTT	CASSLGSGRAAETQYF
TRBV7-9	TRBJ2-2	few	-	TGTGCCAGCAGCCCTACAGGGTTCGCCGGGGAGCTGTTTTTT	CASSPTGFAGELFF
TRBV7-2	TRBJ2-7	many	-	TGTGCCAGCAGCTGGACAGCTCTATCCTACGAGCAGTACTTC	CASSWTALSYEQYF
TRBV9	TRBJ2-7	few	-	TGTGCCAGCAGCGCCTTACTAGAAACGGACGAGCAGTACTTC	CASSALLETDEQYF
TRBV19	TRBJ2-6	-	-	TGTGCCAGTAGTATAGATATCAGTGGGGCCAACGTCCTGACTTTC	CASSIDISGANVLTF
TRBV7-9	TRBJ2-7	many	TRBD1	TGTGCCAGCAGCCGGACAGGGGTCGAGCAGTACTTC	CASSRTGVEQYF
TRBV7-9	TRBJ1-4	few	-	TGTGCCAGCGTTGCTGCAACTAATGAAAAACTGTTTTTT	CASVAATNEKLFF
TRBV12-3/TRBV12-4	TRBJ2-2	many	-	TGTGCCAGCAGTTTGGGCAGGGCGACCGGGGAGCTGTTTTTT	CASSLGRATGELFF
TRBV7-9	TRBJ2-1	-	TRBD1	TGTGCCAGCAGCTTCACCGGGACAGGGTTGAATGAGCAGTTCTTC	CASSFTGTGLNEQFF
TRBV7-3	TRBJ2-5	few	TRBD1	TGTGCCAGCAGCTCACCGGACAGGGGACAAGAGACCCAGTACTTC	CASSSPDRGQETQYF
TRBV7-9	TRBJ1-2	many	-	TGTGCCAGCAGCTCGAGTGGGACGGACTACTATGGCTACACCTTC	CASSSSGTDYYGYTF
TRBV30	TRBJ2-3	-	-	TGTGCCTGGAGGTCGCGGGACCGCACAGATACGCAGTATTTT	CAWRSRDRTDTQYF
TRBV12-3/TRBV12-4	TRBJ2-7	-	-	TGTGCCAGCAGTTTTGAGGCCTCCTACGAGCAGTACTTC	CASSFEASYEQYF